The clone carrying this T cell receptor beta chain came up a few times. Its antigen is unidentified. This sample is drawn from a study of T cell repertoires in cytomegalovirus infection. Study as a whole: From public TCR beta signatures came an indication of both CMV infection and matching HLA type.

TCRdb fed the reads into MiXCR, producing one record per CDR3 protein. The sample lists hundreds of thousands of distinct CDR3 sequences, roughly 36% occurring once. Germline lookup yields CDR1 MGHRA and CDR2 YSYEKL. V shed 0 bases and J shed 4 bases, with 12 bases lying between them. The CDR3 has 15 residues. The study, taken as a whole, reports: CMV-specific TCR beta clonotypes restricted by HLA-C were the ones dominating the ex vivo response. The cumulative frequency of public TCR beta families distinguished individuals who carried CMV together with the relevant HLA.

The source of this sequence is a human donor in good health (CMV status not recorded). Some clones in this sample may be carry-over from other donors' samples. Sequencing input: PBMCs. This sequence joins TRBV4-1 and TRBJ1-2; D is unclear. CDR3 bases: TGCGCCAGCAGCCAAGAGACGGCATTGGGCTATGGCTACACCTTC. This translates into CASSQETALGYGYTF.